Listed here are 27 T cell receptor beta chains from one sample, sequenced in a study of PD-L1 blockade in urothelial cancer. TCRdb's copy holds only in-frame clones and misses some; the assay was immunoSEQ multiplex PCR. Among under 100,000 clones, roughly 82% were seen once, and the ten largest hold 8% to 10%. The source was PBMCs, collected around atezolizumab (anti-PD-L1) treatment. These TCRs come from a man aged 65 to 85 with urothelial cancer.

Here the CDR3 reads CASSVVSSDNEQFF. CDR3 bases: TGTGCCAGCAGCGTCGTTAGCAGCGACAATGAGCAGTTCTTC. The chain uses TRBV28 and TRBJ2-1; the D is unclear. The V end was cut by 6 bases, the J end by 5 bases, with 14 bases between. Germline CDR1 MDHEN, CDR2 SYDVKM. The CDR3 is 14 residues long.

The CDR3 region is CASSLAGGGYTF. The CDR3 bases are TGTGCCAGCAGTTTGGCGGGTGGTGGCTACACCTTC. The rearrangement joins TRBV11-3 to TRBJ1-2; D uncertain. V was trimmed by 6 bases and J by 7 bases, leaving 12 bases between them. This CDR3 has 12 amino acids. In germline, CDR1 is SGHNT, CDR2 YENEEA. Full variable domain (missing parts from reference TRBV11-3 and TRBJ1-2): EAGVVQSPRYKIIEKKQPVAFWCNPISGHNTLYWYLQNLGQGPELLIRYENEEAVDDSQLPKDRFSAERLKGVDSTLKIQPAELGDSAVYLCASSLAGGGYTFGSGTRLTVV.

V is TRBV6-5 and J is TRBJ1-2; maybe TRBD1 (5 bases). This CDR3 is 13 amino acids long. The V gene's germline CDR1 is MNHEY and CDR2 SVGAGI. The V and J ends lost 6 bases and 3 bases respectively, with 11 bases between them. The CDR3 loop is CASSLGHYYGYTF. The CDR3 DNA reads TGTGCCAGCAGCCTAGGACACTACTATGGCTACACCTTC.

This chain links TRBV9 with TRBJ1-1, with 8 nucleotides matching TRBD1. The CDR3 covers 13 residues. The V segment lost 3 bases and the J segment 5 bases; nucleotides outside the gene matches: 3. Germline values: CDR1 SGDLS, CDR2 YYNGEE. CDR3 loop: CASSGQGRTEAFF. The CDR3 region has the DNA TGTGCCAGCAGCGGACAGGGGAGAACTGAAGCTTTCTTT.

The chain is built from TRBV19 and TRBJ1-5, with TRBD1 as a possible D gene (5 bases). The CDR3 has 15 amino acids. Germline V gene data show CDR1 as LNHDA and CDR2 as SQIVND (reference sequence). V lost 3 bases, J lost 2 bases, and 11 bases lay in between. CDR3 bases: TGTGCCAGTAGTATGACCAGGGATGGCAATCAGCCCCAGCATTTT. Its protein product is CASSMTRDGNQPQHF.

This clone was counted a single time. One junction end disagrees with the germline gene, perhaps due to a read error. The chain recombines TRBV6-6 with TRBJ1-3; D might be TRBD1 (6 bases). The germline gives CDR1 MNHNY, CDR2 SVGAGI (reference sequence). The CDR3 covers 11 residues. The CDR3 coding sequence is TGTGCCAGCAGCCCCGGACAGCTAACCCATTTT. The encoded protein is CASSPGQLTHF.

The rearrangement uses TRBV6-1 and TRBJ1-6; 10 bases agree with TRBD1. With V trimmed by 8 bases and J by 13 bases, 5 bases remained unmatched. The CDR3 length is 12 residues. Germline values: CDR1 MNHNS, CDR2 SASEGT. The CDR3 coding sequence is TGTGCCAGCGAAAAGGACAGGGGGCCCCTCCACTTT. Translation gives CASEKDRGPLHF.

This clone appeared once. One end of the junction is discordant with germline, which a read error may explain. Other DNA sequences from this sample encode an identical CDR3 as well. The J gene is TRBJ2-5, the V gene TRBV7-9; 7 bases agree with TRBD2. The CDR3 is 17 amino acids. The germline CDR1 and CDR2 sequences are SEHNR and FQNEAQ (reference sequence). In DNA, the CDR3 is TGTGCCAGCAGCCCGTACTTAATGGGGGGGAGGCAAGAGACCCAATACTTC. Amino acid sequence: CASSPYLMGGRQETQYF.

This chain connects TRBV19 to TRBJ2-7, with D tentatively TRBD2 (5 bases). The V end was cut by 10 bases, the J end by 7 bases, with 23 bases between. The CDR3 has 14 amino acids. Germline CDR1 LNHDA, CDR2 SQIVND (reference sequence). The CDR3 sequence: CATSPASTRGEQYF. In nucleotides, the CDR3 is TGTGCCACCTCACCAGCATCCACCCGGGGAGAGCAGTACTTC.

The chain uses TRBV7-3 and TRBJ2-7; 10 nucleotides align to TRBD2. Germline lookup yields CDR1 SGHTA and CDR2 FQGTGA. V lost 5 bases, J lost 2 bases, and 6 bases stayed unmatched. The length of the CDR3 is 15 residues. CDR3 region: CASSPTSGETYEQYF. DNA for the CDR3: TGTGCCAGCAGCCCTACTAGCGGGGAGACCTACGAGCAGTACTTC.

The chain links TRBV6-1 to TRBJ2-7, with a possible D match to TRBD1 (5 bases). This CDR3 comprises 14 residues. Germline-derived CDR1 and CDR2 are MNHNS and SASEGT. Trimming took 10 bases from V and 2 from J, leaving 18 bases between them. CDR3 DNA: TGTGCCACCATAGTGGAGACAGAGGCCTACGAGCAGTACTTC. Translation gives CATIVETEAYEQYF.

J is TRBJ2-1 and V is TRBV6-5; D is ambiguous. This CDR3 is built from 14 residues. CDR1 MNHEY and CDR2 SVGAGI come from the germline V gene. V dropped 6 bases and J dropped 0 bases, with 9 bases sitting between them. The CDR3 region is CASSPTDSYNEQFF. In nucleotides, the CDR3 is TGTGCCAGCAGCCCTACAGACTCCTACAATGAGCAGTTCTTC.

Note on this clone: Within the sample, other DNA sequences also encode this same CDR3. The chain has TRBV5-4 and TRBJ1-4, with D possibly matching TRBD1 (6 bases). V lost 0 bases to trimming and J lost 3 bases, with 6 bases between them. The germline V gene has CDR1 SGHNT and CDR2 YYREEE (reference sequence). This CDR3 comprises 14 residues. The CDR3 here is CASSLDRANEKLFF. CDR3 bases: TGTGCCAGCAGCTTGGACAGGGCTAATGAAAAACTGTTTTTT.

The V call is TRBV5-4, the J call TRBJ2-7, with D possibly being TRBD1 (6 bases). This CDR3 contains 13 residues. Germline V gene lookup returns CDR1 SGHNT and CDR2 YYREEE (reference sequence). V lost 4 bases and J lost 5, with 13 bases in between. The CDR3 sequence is CASSRLGGNEQYF. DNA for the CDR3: TGTGCCAGCAGCAGATTAGGGGGTAACGAGCAGTACTTC.

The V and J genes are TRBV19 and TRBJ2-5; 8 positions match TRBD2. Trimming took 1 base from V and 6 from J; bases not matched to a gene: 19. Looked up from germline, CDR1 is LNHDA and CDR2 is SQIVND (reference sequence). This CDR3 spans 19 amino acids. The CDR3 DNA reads TGTGCCAGTAGTATAGGCCCGTGGGACACACGGGGGGGGCAAAAGACCCAGTACTTC. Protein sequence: CASSIGPWDTRGGQKTQYF. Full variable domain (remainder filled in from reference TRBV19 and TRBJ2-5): DGGITQSPKYLFRKEGQNVTLSCEQNLNHDAMYWYRQDPGQGLRLIYYSQIVNDFQKGDIAEGYSVSREKKESFPLTVTSAQKNPTAFYLCASSIGPWDTRGGQKTQYFGPGTRLLVL.

CDR3 residues: CASSVVVGGTGELFF. Here the CDR3 DNA reads TGTGCCAGCAGCGTAGTGGTGGGCGGGACCGGGGAGCTGTTTTTT. The rearrangement joins TRBV9 to TRBJ2-2; possibly TRBD2 for D (5 bases). With 0 bases removed from V and 5 bases from J, the gap between germline ends came to 11 bases. This CDR3 is built from 15 residues. CDR1 SGDLS and CDR2 YYNGEE come from the germline V gene.

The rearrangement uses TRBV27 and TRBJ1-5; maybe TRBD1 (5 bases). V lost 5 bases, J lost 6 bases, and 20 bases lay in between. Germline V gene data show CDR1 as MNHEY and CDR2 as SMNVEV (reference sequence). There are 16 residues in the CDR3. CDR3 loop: CASSPDPDGQGQPQHF. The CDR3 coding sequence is TGTGCCAGCAGTCCCGATCCAGACGGCCAGGGTCAGCCCCAGCATTTT.

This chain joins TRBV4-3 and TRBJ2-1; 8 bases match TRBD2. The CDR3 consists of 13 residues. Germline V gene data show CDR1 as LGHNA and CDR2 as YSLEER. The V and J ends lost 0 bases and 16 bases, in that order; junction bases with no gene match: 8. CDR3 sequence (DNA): TGCGCCAGCAGCCAAGAGGCAGCGGGAGTTCTATTCTTC. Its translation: CASSQEAAGVLFF.

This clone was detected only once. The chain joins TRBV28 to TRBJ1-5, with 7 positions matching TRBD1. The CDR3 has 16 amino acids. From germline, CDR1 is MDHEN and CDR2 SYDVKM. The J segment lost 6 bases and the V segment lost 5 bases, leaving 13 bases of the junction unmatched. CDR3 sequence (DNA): TGTGCCAGCAGTCTACAGGGGTTACTGGCGGGTCAGCCCCAGCATTTT. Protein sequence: CASSLQGLLAGQPQHF.

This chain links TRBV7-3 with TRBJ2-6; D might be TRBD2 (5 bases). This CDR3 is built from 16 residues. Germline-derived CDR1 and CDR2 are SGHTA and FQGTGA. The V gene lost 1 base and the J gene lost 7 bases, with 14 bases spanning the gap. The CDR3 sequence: CASSLSPAGGANVLTF. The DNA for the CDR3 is TGTGCCAGCAGCTTAAGCCCCGCAGGAGGTGCCAACGTCCTGACTTTC.

The CDR3 loop is CASTRGVNTEAFF. For the CDR3, the DNA is TGTGCCAGCACTCGGGGGGTGAACACTGAAGCTTTCTTT. V is TRBV27 and J is TRBJ1-1; D is perhaps TRBD1 (5 bases). V lost 7 bases, J lost 0 bases, and 9 bases lay in between. CDR3 length equals 13 residues. Germline V CDR1 and CDR2: MNHEY, SMNVEV (reference sequence).

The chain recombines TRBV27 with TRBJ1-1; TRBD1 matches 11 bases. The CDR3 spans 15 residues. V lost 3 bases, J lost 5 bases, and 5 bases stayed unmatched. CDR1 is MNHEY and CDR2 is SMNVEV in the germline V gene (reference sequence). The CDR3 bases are TGTGCCAGCAGTTTTGGGACAGGGGGAGGGACTGAAGCTTTCTTT. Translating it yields CASSFGTGGGTEAFF.

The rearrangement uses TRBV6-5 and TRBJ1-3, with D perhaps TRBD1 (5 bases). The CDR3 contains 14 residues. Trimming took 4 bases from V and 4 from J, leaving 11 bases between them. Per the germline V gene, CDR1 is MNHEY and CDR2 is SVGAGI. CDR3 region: CASSSGLLGNTIYF. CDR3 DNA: TGTGCCAGCAGTTCGGGACTCCTGGGAAACACCATATATTTT.

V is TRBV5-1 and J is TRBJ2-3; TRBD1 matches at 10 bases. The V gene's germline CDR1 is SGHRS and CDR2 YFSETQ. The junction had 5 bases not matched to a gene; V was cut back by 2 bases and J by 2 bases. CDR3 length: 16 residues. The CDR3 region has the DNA TGCGCCAGCAGCTTAGGACAGGGGGTGGACACAGATACGCAGTATTTT. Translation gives CASSLGQGVDTDTQYF.

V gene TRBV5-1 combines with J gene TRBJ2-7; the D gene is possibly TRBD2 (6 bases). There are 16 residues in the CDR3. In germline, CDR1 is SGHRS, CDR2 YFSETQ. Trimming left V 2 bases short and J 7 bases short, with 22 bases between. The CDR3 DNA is TGCGCCAGCAGCTTCGGGGCCCGGCAGGCGGGGTGGGAGCAGTACTTC. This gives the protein CASSFGARQAGWEQYF.

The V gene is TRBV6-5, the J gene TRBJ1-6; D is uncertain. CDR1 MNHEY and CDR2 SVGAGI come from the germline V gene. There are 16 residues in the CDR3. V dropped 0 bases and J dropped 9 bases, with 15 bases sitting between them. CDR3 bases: TGTGCCAGCAGTTACTCGATCCGGGTGGGAGGTTCACCCCTCCACTTT. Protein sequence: CASSYSIRVGGSPLHF.

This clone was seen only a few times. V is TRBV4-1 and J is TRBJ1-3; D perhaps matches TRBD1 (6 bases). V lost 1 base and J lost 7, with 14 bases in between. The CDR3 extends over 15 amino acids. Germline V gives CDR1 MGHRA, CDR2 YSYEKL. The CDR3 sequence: CASSQGTGTQNTIYF. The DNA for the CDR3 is TGCGCCAGCAGCCAAGGAACGGGGACACAGAACACCATATATTTT.